This T cell receptor (beta chain) derives from a study of T cell repertoires in aging, cancer and after chemotherapy. Study details: Over several months to years, re-sampled healthy donor repertoires clearly shared clones. Study outcomes and limitations: Across the chemotherapy interval, each cancer cohort showed higher median generation probability, suggesting thymic rebound. No conclusions about immunological memory after chemotherapy can be drawn from the repertoire data.

A mixed TRB-A/B primer pool amplified rearranged TRB by multiplex touch-down PCR. TCRdb analysed the multiplex PCR reads with MiXCR anew, one entry per CDR3 protein. The sample includes about 4,800 distinct CDR3 sequences, 20% of them seen just once. There are many counts of this clonotype. Its matching antigen is unknown. The template was genomic DNA from peripheral blood, not RNA. This CDR3 has 12 residues. Looked up from germline, CDR1 is ENHRY and CDR2 is SYGVKD. The V gene lost 2 bases and the J gene lost 6 bases, with 7 bases spanning the gap. The chain has TRBV10-3 and TRBJ1-1; no definite D call. The clonotype was recovered from a human donor in good health. The donor label of this sample is uncertain. The source material was blood. The CDR3 region is CAISERESEAFF. In DNA, the CDR3 is TGTGCCATCAGTGAGCGGGAGTCTGAAGCTTTCTTT.